This T cell receptor (beta chain) originates from a study of T cell changes during pregnancy in multiple sclerosis. CDR1 and CDR2 from the germline V gene are SGHTA and FQGTGA. The CDR3 runs to 18 residues. V gave up 1 base and J gave up 0 bases; unmatched junction bases: 2. This clone was found once. The data were produced by immunoSEQ multiplex PCR, yet TCRdb's version contains in-frame clones alone and is incomplete. The table records approximately 110,000 clones, roughly nine tenths of them present only once. The chain uses TRBV7-3 and TRBJ2-6; 11 bases align to TRBD1. The sequencing used peripheral blood, collected after pregnancy. This TCR was sampled from a female donor with multiple sclerosis, enrolled in a pregnancy study. The DNA for the CDR3 is TGTGCCAGCAGCTTAAGGGGGACAGGGGGCTCTGGGGCCAACGTCCTGACTTTC. It is translated as CASSLRGTGGSGANVLTF.